Described below is a single T cell receptor (beta chain) sequence and its context. Its antigen is not known. The naive gate required viable CD3+CD4+ or CD3+CD8+ cells with CCR7+CD45RA+CD45RO-CD95-CD27+CD28+ phenotype. On the day of bone marrow donation, the related graft donor provided peripheral blood. This sample was included in a study of T cells after posttransplantation cyclophosphamide. The CDR3 is 17 amino acids. J gave up 7 bases and V 1 base, and 13 bases lay outside the gene matches. CDR1 and CDR2 from the germline V gene are SEHNR and FQNEAQ (reference sequence). The data were produced by immunoSEQ multiplex PCR, yet TCRdb's version contains in-frame clones alone and is incomplete. There are roughly 30,000 clones in the sample; around nine tenths occur only once, and 0.24% lies in the top ten. Study results and caveats: Donor CD8+ memory clones often dominated recipient blood repertoires at later times. Skin or GI-infiltrating T cells shared few TRB sequences with blood.

The sequenced material came from naive CD4+ T cells sorted from PBMCs. The source of this sequence is an older woman in good health, CMV-negative, and a related stem cell transplant donor. The J gene is TRBJ1-3, the V gene TRBV7-9; 7 bases agree with TRBD1. The CDR3 DNA follows: TGTGCCAGCAGCTTAGGGAATTACGGGACAGTCCGGAACACCATATATTTT. Encoded protein: CASSLGNYGTVRNTIYF.